A single sample gave rise to the 14 T cell receptor beta chains below, sequenced in a study of T-cell memory formation after mild COVID-19. TCRdb analysed the 5' RACE reads with MiXCR anew, one entry per CDR3 protein. Counted here are 100,000 or so distinct CDR3 sequences, approximately 10% occurring once; the ten biggest clones make up 40%. Sequencing was carried out using PBMCs or a T cell subset sorted from them (not recorded which). The receptors here all came from a man younger than 35 who had mild COVID-19 (a few samples of this study predate the infection). Cell type and time point are not known.

The rearrangement uses TRBV16 and TRBJ1-2; maybe TRBD1 (6 bases). Germline assignment: CDR1 KGHSY and CDR2 FQNENV. This CDR3 region has 15 residues. V was shortened by 0 bases and J by 5 bases, with 13 bases between the two germline ends. The CDR3 sequence: CASSQSPGGGYGYTF. The CDR3 nucleotides are TGTGCCAGCAGCCAATCCCCCGGGGGCGGTTATGGCTACACCTTC.

The chain links TRBV15 to TRBJ2-2, with TRBD1 matching over 10 bases. The CDR3 runs to 15 residues. Germline assignment: CDR1 LNHNV and CDR2 YYDKDF (reference sequence). Trimming removed 5 bases from V and 7 bases from J; junction bases left unmatched: 7. The CDR3 spells CATSVDRGLVGELFF. The CDR3 DNA is TGTGCCACCAGCGTGGACAGGGGGTTGGTCGGGGAGCTGTTTTTT.

The V gene is TRBV7-3, the J gene TRBJ1-1, with no clear D. The V end was cut by 3 bases, the J end by 2 bases, with 10 bases between. This CDR3 region has 14 residues. The germline CDR1 and CDR2 sequences are SGHTA and FQGTGA. CDR3 loop: CASSFAGGNTEAFF. The CDR3 DNA sequence: TGTGCCAGCAGCTTCGCGGGAGGTAACACTGAAGCTTTCTTT.

This clonotype was recorded a few times. The chain combines TRBV2 with TRBJ2-3; 8 bases map to TRBD2. The germline V gene has CDR1 SNHLY and CDR2 FYNNEI. V lost 7 bases, J lost 6 bases, and 9 bases stayed unmatched. The CDR3 runs to 14 residues. The CDR3 DNA sequence: TGTGCCAGCACCGGGGCCGGGACTAGTGATACGCAGTATTTT. This gives the protein CASTGAGTSDTQYF.

This clonotype was counted only a few times. The chain combines TRBV13 with TRBJ2-1, with 9 nucleotides matching TRBD1. Per the germline V gene, CDR1 is PRHDT and CDR2 is FYEKMQ (reference sequence). J lost 2 bases, V lost 5 bases, and 4 bases had no gene match. CDR3 length: 15 amino acids. DNA for the CDR3: TGTGCCAGCAGCATTGACAGGGGGGCCTACAATGAGCAGTTCTTC. It translates to CASSIDRGAYNEQFF.

This clonotype came up many times. V usage is TRBV5-4 and J usage is TRBJ2-5, with a tentative D call TRBD2 (6 bases). V was shortened by 3 bases and J by 2 bases, with 11 bases between the two germline ends. Germline CDR1 reads SGHNT; CDR2 reads YYREEE (reference sequence). This CDR3 is 14 amino acids long. CDR3 sequence: CASSSSTRQETQYF. The CDR3 nucleotides are TGTGCCAGCAGCTCCTCGACTAGGCAAGAGACCCAGTACTTC.

This clonotype showed up just a few times. The chain carries TRBV6-5 and TRBJ1-2; D call uncertain. The CDR3 has 13 residues. V was cut by 0 bases and J by 4 bases, with 6 bases left in between. Germline V CDR1 and CDR2: MNHEY, SVGAGI. In DNA, the CDR3 is TGTGCCAGCAGTTACTCGCCGGGCTATGGCTACACCTTC. Its translation: CASSYSPGYGYTF.

The chain employs TRBV7-6 and TRBJ1-1, with D unresolved. Germline V gene sequence: CDR1 SGHVS, CDR2 FNYEAQ. The CDR3 is made up of 13 amino acids. V gave up 3 bases and J gave up 0 bases, with 5 bases separating them. The CDR3 DNA follows: TGTGCCAGCAGCTTCCGGGTGAACACTGAAGCTTTCTTT. It yields the protein CASSFRVNTEAFF. The entire variable domain, with the rest obtained from reference TRBV7-6 and TRBJ1-1, is as follows: GAGVSQSPRYKVTKRGQDVALRCDPISGHVSLYWYRQALGQGPEFLTYFNYEAQQDKSGLPNDRFSAERPEGSISTLTIQRTEQRDSAMYRCASSFRVNTEAFFGQGTRLTVV.

The CDR3 protein is CASSLDHNEQFF. The CDR3 region has the DNA TGTGCCAGCAGCTTAGATCACAATGAGCAGTTCTTC. V usage is TRBV7-9 and J usage is TRBJ2-1; D remains unclear. The CDR3 length is 12 residues. Germline V lookup: CDR1 SEHNR, CDR2 FQNEAQ (reference sequence). V lost 1 base and J 5 bases, leaving 3 bases between the germline ends.

Details on this clonotype: At one of its ends the junction is not consistent with the germline gene, which may arise from a read error. The J gene is TRBJ2-2, the V gene TRBV7-3; D is perhaps TRBD2 (6 bases). The V gene's germline CDR1 is SGHTA and CDR2 FQGTGA. The CDR3 is 16 amino acids. The CDR3 coding sequence is TGTGCCAGAAGCTTAAGGGATAGCGGGAACACCGGGGAGCTGTTTTTT. Translating gives CARSLRDSGNTGELFF.

The sample holds a few counts of this clonotype. This chain connects TRBV25-1 to TRBJ2-2; TRBD2 aligns across 9 bases. J gave up 5 bases and V 7 bases, and 11 bases lay outside the gene matches. The CDR3 covers 16 residues. Germline V gene sequence: CDR1 MGHDK, CDR2 SYGVNS. The chain's CDR3 is CASNPTSGPGTGELFF. In DNA, the CDR3 is TGTGCCAGCAACCCAACTAGCGGGCCGGGGACCGGGGAGCTGTTTTTT.

This clonotype was recorded at least ten times. The chain recombines TRBV6-2 or TRBV6-3 with TRBJ2-2; D is possibly TRBD2 (5 bases). CDR1 and CDR2 (germline): MNHEY, SVGEGT. V was trimmed by 4 bases and J by 3 bases, leaving 6 bases between them. This CDR3 is 13 amino acids long. CDR3 coding DNA: TGTGCCAGCAGTTGGGGAGACACCGGGGAGCTGTTTTTT. Translating it yields CASSWGDTGELFF.

The chain couples TRBV27 to TRBJ2-5, with 7 bases that match TRBD1. This CDR3 is 18 amino acids long. V trimming: 6 bases; J trimming: 3 bases; junction bases outside the gene matches: 19. Germline CDR1 reads MNHEY; CDR2 reads SMNVEV (reference sequence). CDR3 nucleotide sequence: TGTGCCAGCAGAAAAACCTGGTCCCTGGGACAGCCAAAAGAGACCCAGTACTTC. Protein: CASRKTWSLGQPKETQYF.

The chain employs TRBV4-2 and TRBJ2-7; 9 bases line up with TRBD2. Looked up from germline, CDR1 is LGHNA and CDR2 is YNFKEQ. V was pared by 0 bases and J by 9 bases, with 6 bases of the junction left unmatched. CDR3 length equals 14 residues. The CDR3 region has the DNA TGTGCCAGCAGCCAAGAGGCTAGCGGGGACTGGCAGTACTTC. Protein: CASSQEASGDWQYF.